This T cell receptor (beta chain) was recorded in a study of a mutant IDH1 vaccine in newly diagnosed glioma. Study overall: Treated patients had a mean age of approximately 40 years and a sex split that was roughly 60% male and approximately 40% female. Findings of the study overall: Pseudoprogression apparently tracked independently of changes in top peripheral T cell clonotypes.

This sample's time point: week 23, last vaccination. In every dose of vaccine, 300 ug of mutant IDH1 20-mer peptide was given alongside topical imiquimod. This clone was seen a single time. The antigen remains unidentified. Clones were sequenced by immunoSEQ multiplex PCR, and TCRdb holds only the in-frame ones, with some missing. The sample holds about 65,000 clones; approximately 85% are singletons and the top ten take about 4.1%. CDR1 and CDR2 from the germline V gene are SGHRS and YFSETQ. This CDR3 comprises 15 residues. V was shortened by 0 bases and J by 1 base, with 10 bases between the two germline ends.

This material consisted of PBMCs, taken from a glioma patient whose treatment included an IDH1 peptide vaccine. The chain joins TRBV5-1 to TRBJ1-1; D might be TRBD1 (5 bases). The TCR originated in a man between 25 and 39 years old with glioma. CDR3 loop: CASSLAGGENTEAFF. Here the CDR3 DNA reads TGCGCCAGCAGCTTGGCCGGAGGGGAGAACACTGAAGCTTTCTTT.